This TCR beta chain comes out of a study of OX40 agonist ivuxolimab in advanced cancers. Note on this clone: Its antigen is not identified.

Study-level findings and limits: Clonal expansion was seen in CD4+ and CD8+ blood T cells by week 6 at 0.1 to 3.0 mg/kg.

V was pared by 6 bases and J by 0 bases, with 4 bases of the junction left unmatched. The CDR3 length is 14 residues. CDR1 is SGHVS, CDR2 FNYEAQ, per germline. Clones were read by immunoSEQ multiplex PCR, and TCRdb kept only the in-frame ones, dropping some. This table holds tens of thousands of clones, about 88% found once. This chain uses TRBV7-6 with TRBJ2-7; 8 positions match TRBD2. The material sequenced was CD4+ or CD8+ T cells sorted from blood, taken in a trial of the OX40 agonist ivuxolimab. The receptor's source is an adult with an advanced solid tumor such as melanoma, head and neck, liver or kidney cancer. The CDR3, as DNA: TGTGCCAGCAGTTCCGGGACTAGCTCCTACGAGCAGTACTTC. Encoded protein: CASSSGTSSYEQYF.